This TCR beta chain was identified during a study of T-cell reconstitution after alpha-beta-depleted transplantation in children. This clonotype was seen more than once but under ten times. A library of TCRbeta sequences, prepared with unique molecular identifiers, was generated. Each CDR3 protein is one row after TCRdb ran MiXCR on the PCR reads. The profile shows hundreds of thousands of distinct CDR3 sequences, roughly 14% of them singletons. This CDR3 contains 17 residues. Germline V gene lookup returns CDR1 MNHNS and CDR2 SASEGT. V lost 6 bases to trimming and J lost 4 bases; unmatched junction nucleotides: 12.

Sequenced here: PBMCs, sampled before TCRalphabeta/CD19-depleted stem cell transplant. The chain carries TRBV6-1 and TRBJ1-4, with 9 bases aligning to TRBD1. The sequence was collected from a girl under 10 years old with congenital amegakaryocytic thrombocytopenia, due to receive a stem cell transplant. The CDR3 sequence is CASRPIPPTGGNEKLFF. The CDR3 nucleotides are TGTGCCAGCAGACCCATACCCCCGACAGGGGGTAATGAAAAACTGTTTTTT.